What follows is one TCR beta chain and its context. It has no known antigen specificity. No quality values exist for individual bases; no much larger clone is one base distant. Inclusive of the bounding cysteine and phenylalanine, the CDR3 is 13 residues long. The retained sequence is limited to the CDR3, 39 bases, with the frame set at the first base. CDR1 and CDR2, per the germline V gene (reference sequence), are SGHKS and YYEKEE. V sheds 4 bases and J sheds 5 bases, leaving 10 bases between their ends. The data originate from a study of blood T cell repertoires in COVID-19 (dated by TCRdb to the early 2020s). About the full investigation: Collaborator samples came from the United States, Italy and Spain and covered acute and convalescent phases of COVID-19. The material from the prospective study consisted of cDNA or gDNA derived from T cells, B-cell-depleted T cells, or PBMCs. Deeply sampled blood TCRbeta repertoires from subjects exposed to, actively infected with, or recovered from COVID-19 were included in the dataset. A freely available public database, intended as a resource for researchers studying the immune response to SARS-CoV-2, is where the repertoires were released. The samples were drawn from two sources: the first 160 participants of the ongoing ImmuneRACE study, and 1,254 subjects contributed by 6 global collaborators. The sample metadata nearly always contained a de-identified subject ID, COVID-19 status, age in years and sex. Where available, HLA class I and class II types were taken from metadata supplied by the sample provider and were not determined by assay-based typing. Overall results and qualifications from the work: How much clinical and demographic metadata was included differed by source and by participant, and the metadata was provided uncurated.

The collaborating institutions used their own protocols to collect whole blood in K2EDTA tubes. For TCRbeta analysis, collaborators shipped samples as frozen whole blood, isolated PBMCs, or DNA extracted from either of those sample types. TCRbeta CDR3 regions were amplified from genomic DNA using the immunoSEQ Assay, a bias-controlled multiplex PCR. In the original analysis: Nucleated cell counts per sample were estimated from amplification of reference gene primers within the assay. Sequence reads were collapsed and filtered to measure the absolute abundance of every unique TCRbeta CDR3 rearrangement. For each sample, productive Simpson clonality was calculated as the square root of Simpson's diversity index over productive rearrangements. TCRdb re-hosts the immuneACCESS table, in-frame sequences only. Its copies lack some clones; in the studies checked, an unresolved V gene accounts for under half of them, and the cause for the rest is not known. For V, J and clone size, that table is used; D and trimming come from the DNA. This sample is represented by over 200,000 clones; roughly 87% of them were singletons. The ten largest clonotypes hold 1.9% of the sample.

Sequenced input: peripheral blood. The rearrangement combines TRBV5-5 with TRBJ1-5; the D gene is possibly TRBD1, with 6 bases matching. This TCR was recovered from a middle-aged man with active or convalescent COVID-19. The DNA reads TGTGCCAGCAGCCCGGACAGCTATCAGCCCCAGCATTTT. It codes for CASSPDSYQPQHF.